The rows below give T cell receptor beta chains drawn from one sample of a study of graft-versus-host responses after intestinal transplantation. Profiling relied on immunoSEQ multiplex PCR, and the TCRdb table lists in-frame clones only, not all of them. Counted here are 15,000 to 20,000 clones, roughly three quarters occurring once; the ten biggest clones make up 8%. The specimen was ileum tissue, collected around 20 days after intestinal transplant. The receptors here all came from a human patient who received an intestinal transplant, so some T cells may come from the graft donor. The CDR3 runs from the conserved cysteine through the conserved F or W. A D gene is named only where the DNA matches it firmly. A row's size may be missing; if present it is once, few, many or a size class.

size,J,D,V,DNA,CDR3
NA,TRBJ2-3,NA,TRBV4-1,TGCGCCAGCAGCCAAGCGGTGCTCTGGGGGCTCGGGTATACGCAGTATTTT,CASSQAVLWGLGYTQYF
few,TRBJ1-5,NA,TRBV9,TGTGCCAGCAGCGTAGGGGGAGGTGGGAGGGTTCCTTGGCCCCAGCATTTT,CASSVGGGGRVPWPQHF
once,TRBJ2-5,NA,TRBV29-1,TGCAGCGTTGACCTAGCCGAGGAGACCCAGTACTTC,CSVDLAEETQYF
NA,TRBJ2-2,NA,TRBV19,TGTGCCAGTAGCCTCAGGGTGGACGGGGAGCTGTTTTTT,CASSLRVDGELFF
NA,TRBJ2-7,NA,TRBV7-9,TGTGCCAGCAGCCGCGCGGCTAGCGCCGAGCAGTACTTC,CASSRAASAEQYF
NA,TRBJ1-1,NA,TRBV6-5,TGTGCCAGCAGACTTTACGACAGGAGCACTGAAGCTTTCTTT,CASRLYDRSTEAFF
NA,TRBJ2-7,NA,TRBV6-5,TGTGCCAGCAGTTCCTCTAGCTACGAGCAGTACTTC,CASSSSSYEQYF
large,TRBJ1-1,TRBD1,TRBV6-1,TGTGCCACAGACAGGGTTACTGAAGCTTTCTTT,CATDRVTEAFF
NA,TRBJ1-5,NA,TRBV19,TGTGCCAGTAGTAAGCCAAGAGATAGCAATCAGCCCCAGCATTTT,CASSKPRDSNQPQHF
NA,TRBJ2-3,TRBD2,TRBV7-2,TGTGCCAGCAGTTGGACTAGCGGGGGGCGGACAGATACGCAGTATTTT,CASSWTSGGRTDTQYF
few,TRBJ2-7,TRBD1,TRBV6-1,TGTGCCAGCAGTGAACTGGAGCAGGGGGCAATCGAGCAGTACTTC,CASSELEQGAIEQYF